A single sample gave rise to the 6 T cell receptor beta chains below, sequenced in a study of CD8 T cells in Susac syndrome. RNA, at roughly 0.5 to 1 ug, was reverse transcribed with random hexamers. In TCRdb, the immunoSEQ multiplex PCR reads were re-called with MiXCR into one record per CDR3 protein. This table holds some 300,000 distinct CDR3 sequences, approximately 90% found once. The sequenced material came from CD8+ T cells from PBMCs. These receptors were collected from a human donor with multiple sclerosis.

This chain connects TRBV12-3 or TRBV12-4 to TRBJ2-5; 8 positions match TRBD2. Unmatched junction bases numbered 11, after V lost 3 bases and J lost 2 bases. The CDR3 sequence is 17 residues long. The CDR3 loop reads CASSLVGLAGEQETQYF. The CDR3 DNA sequence: TGTGCCAGCAGTTTGGTCGGGCTAGCGGGTGAACAAGAGACCCAGTACTTC.

There are a few counts of this clonotype. This chain uses TRBV7-9 with TRBJ2-7; D not certain. There are 14 residues in the CDR3. Germline V gene data show CDR1 as SEHNR and CDR2 as FQNEAQ (reference sequence). Trimming took off 0 bases at V and 2 bases at J, with 8 bases between the two ends. The CDR3 protein is CASSLAGNTYEQYF. CDR3 bases: TGTGCCAGCAGCTTAGCAGGGAACACCTACGAGCAGTACTTC.

This clonotype was observed a handful of times. The rearrangement joins TRBV7-9 to TRBJ2-3; the match to TRBD1 covers 7 bases. Germline V lookup: CDR1 SEHNR, CDR2 FQNEAQ (reference sequence). There are 17 residues in the CDR3. The V segment lost 1 base and the J segment 4 bases; nucleotides outside the gene matches: 11. CDR3 DNA sequence: TGTGCCAGCAGCTTAGGTTCGACAGGGCGAGGGTCAGATACGCAGTATTTT. It codes for CASSLGSTGRGSDTQYF.

The chain joins TRBV3-1 to TRBJ2-7, with D perhaps matching TRBD1 (7 bases). Germline V CDR1 and CDR2: LGHDT, YNNKEL (reference sequence). Trimming removed 0 bases from V and 5 bases from J, with 11 bases in between. CDR3 length equals 14 residues. In nucleotides, the CDR3 is TGTGCCAGCAGCCAAGAGGAGGGGGCGGACGAGCAGTACTTC. Translating gives CASSQEEGADEQYF.

The V gene is TRBV7-2, the J gene TRBJ2-1; D is undetermined. With 1 base removed from V and 0 bases from J, the gap between germline ends came to 10 bases. The length of the CDR3 is 16 residues. Looked up from germline, CDR1 is SGHTA and CDR2 is FQGNSA. CDR3 sequence reads: CASSLELLLSYNEQFF. DNA for the CDR3: TGTGCCAGCAGCTTAGAACTTTTACTCTCCTACAATGAGCAGTTCTTC.

The rearrangement joins TRBV3-1 to TRBJ1-5, with D possibly being TRBD1 (5 bases). The CDR3 covers 15 residues. Trimming stripped 3 bases from V and 6 bases from J, with 15 bases between. CDR1 LGHDT and CDR2 YNNKEL come from the germline V gene (reference sequence). CDR3 nucleotides: TGTGCCAGCAGCCACAAGGAGGGAAGGGGTCAGCCCCAGCATTTT. Protein sequence: CASSHKEGRGQPQHF.